Listed below are T cell receptor beta chains from one sample, sequenced in a study of post-analysis software for immune sequencing data. MiXCR, applied by TCRdb to the PCR reads, yields one record per CDR3 protein. The sample consists of approximately 460,000 distinct CDR3 sequences, approximately 46% of them appearing once. Input material: blood. The receptors originated from a girl between 5 and 17 years old with multiple sclerosis. CDR3s include the opening cysteine and the closing phenylalanine or tryptophan. A D gene is named only where the DNA matches it firmly. Size values are once, few and many counts, or a class for expanded clones, and some rows have none.

V gene,clone size,D gene,J gene,CDR3 length,CDR3 DNA,CDR3 protein
TRBV10-3,few,NA,TRBJ1-2,14,TGTGCCCTCTCGGACAGCCCAGCTAACTATGGCTACACCTTC,CALSDSPANYGYTF
TRBV14,NA,TRBD2,TRBJ2-1,18,TGTGCCAGCAGCCAAGAAATCAGCGGGAGGGCCCTTGGGAATGAGCAGTTCTTC,CASSQEISGRALGNEQFF
TRBV29-1,NA,TRBD1,TRBJ1-1,16,TGCAGCGTTGAAAGGAGCAGCGACAGGGTGAACACTGAAGCTTTCTTT,CSVERSSDRVNTEAFF
TRBV20-1,NA,TRBD1,TRBJ2-7,14,TGCCATGCCTCAGGGGGACAGGGAGGCTACGAGCAGTACTTC,CHASGGQGGYEQYF
TRBV29-1,few,NA,TRBJ2-7,13,TGCAGCGCTCTGGACTACCGGTCCTACGAGCAGTACTTC,CSALDYRSYEQYF
TRBV12-3/TRBV12-4,NA,TRBD1,TRBJ2-7,20,TGTGCCAGCAGCCGCATTCGGGACAGGGGGCTCAGAGTCCGGCGCGACGAGCAGTACTTC,CASSRIRDRGLRVRRDEQYF
TRBV27,NA,TRBD1,TRBJ2-7,15,TGTGCCAGCAGTTTATGGGGACAGGGTGCCTACGAGCAGTACTTC,CASSLWGQGAYEQYF
TRBV5-1,NA,TRBD2,TRBJ2-7,18,TGCGCCAGCAGCACCGGACTAGCGGGAGAGGAAAGATCCTACAAGCAGTACTTC,CASSTGLAGEERSYKQYF
TRBV5-1,NA,TRBD1,TRBJ2-7,14,TGCGCCAGCAGCTGGACAGGTACGGCCCTCGAGCAGTACTTC,CASSWTGTALEQYF
TRBV6-6,NA,NA,TRBJ1-2,14,TGTGCCAGCAGTTACGGGCAGCACGACGATGGCTACACCTTC,CASSYGQHDDGYTF
TRBV7-9,few,NA,TRBJ2-3,12,TGTGCCAGCAGAAATACGGCAGATACGCAGTATTTT,CASRNTADTQYF
TRBV9,once,NA,TRBJ2-7,16,TGTGCCAGCAGCTTCAACCCCCGGACAGCCTCCTACGAGCAGTACTTC,CASSFNPRTASYEQYF
TRBV29-1,NA,NA,TRBJ2-7,12,TGCAGCGTTAAGGCCACAACCTACGAGCAGTACTTC,CSVKATTYEQYF
TRBV28,NA,NA,TRBJ1-3,19,TGTGCCAGCAGTTTATGGCTACAGACAGGCCGCTCCTCTGGAAACACCATATATTTT,CASSLWLQTGRSSGNTIYF
TRBV20-1,NA,NA,TRBJ2-1,14,TGCAGTGCTAGACCCGGGAGTCTTTACAATGAGCAGTTCTTC,CSARPGSLYNEQFF
TRBV7-2,few,TRBD1,TRBJ2-7,13,TGTGCCAGCAGTTCGCGACAGGGCGGCGAGCAGTACTTC,CASSSRQGGEQYF
TRBV20-1,NA,NA,TRBJ2-3,15,TGCAGTGCTAGAGCGCGTTCGGAAATCCCAGATACGCAGTATTTT,CSARARSEIPDTQYF
TRBV20-1,NA,NA,TRBJ1-2,15,TGCAGTGCTAGGGGGTCCGGGACGGAGACCTATGGCTACACCTTC,CSARGSGTETYGYTF
TRBV6-5,once,NA,TRBJ1-1,15,TGTGCCAGCAGTTACTCGAGTCAGGGCAACACTGAAGCTTTCTTT,CASSYSSQGNTEAFF
TRBV7-2,NA,NA,TRBJ2-1,15,TGTGCCAGCAGCGGACCGGATCGAGGGGGCAATGAGCAGTTCTTC,CASSGPDRGGNEQFF
TRBV7-2,NA,NA,TRBJ2-1,14,TGTGCCTCGGTAGGAGGGAGGAACGACAATGAGCAGTTCTTC,CASVGGRNDNEQFF
TRBV6-5,NA,NA,TRBJ1-6,16,TGTACCAGCAGTTACGACCGGGTCGCATATAATTCACCCCTCCACTTT,CTSSYDRVAYNSPLHF
TRBV20-1,NA,NA,TRBJ2-7,11,TGCAGTGCTAGGAAAACGCCTGAGCAGTACTTC,CSARKTPEQYF
TRBV5-1,NA,NA,TRBJ2-7,13,TGCGCCAGCAGCTCACTAGAAACCTACGAGCAGTACTTC,CASSSLETYEQYF
TRBV5-6,NA,NA,TRBJ2-5,15,TGTGCCAGCAGAGCGAGGGAGGCCCCCCTAGAGACCCAGTACTTC,CASRAREAPLETQYF
TRBV29-1,few,NA,TRBJ1-1,14,TGCAGCGTTGAAGATCTGGACAGTTGGACTGAAGCTTTCTTT,CSVEDLDSWTEAFF
TRBV12-3/TRBV12-4,once,TRBD1,TRBJ1-1,17,TGTGCCAGCCGCGAGGTAATAGGGACAGGGCGAAACACTGAAGCTTTCTTT,CASREVIGTGRNTEAFF
TRBV10-2,few,NA,TRBJ2-7,14,TGCGCCAGCAGCGAGGAGGGACAAATATACGAGCAGTACTTC,CASSEEGQIYEQYF
TRBV9,NA,TRBD2,TRBJ2-1,15,TGTGCCAGCAGCGTAGAAGGGGGGACTAGCAATGAGCAGTTCTTC,CASSVEGGTSNEQFF
TRBV10-3,NA,NA,TRBJ1-1,15,TGTGCCATCAGTCCCTCAGGACACCTGAACACTGAAGCTTTCTTT,CAISPSGHLNTEAFF
TRBV15,NA,TRBD2,TRBJ2-3,17,TGTGCCACCAGCAGAGTACTTTCGGGAGGTGGCGCAGATACGCAGTATTTT,CATSRVLSGGGADTQYF
TRBV29-1,few,NA,TRBJ2-1,14,TGCAGCGTTGGATACGGCAGCTCCTACAATGAGCAGTTCTTC,CSVGYGSSYNEQFF
TRBV20-1,NA,NA,TRBJ2-5,15,TGCAGTGCTAGAGTGGGGTCAGGCTACCAAGAGACCCAGTACTTC,CSARVGSGYQETQYF
TRBV6-5,NA,NA,TRBJ2-7,13,TGTGCCAGTTCTGTCAGGGTCGGCTACGAGCAGTACTTC,CASSVRVGYEQYF
TRBV29-1,NA,NA,TRBJ2-5,13,TGCAGCGTTGAGGTTCAGGACCAAGAGACCCAGTACTTC,CSVEVQDQETQYF